Listed below are T cell receptor beta chains from one sample, sequenced in a study of T cells in Graves' hyperthyroidism and ophthalmopathy. TCRdb processed the multiplex PCR reads anew with MiXCR; each CDR3 protein has one entry. This repertoire shows around 690,000 distinct CDR3 sequences, about 18% found once; its top ten account for roughly 15%. Sequenced sample: blood. The receptors derive from a man between 45 and 60 years old with Graves' hyperthyroidism. The CDR3 runs from the conserved cysteine through the conserved F or W. The order of the fields is D gene, clone size, V gene, J gene, CDR3 DNA, CDR3 protein. A D gene is named only where the DNA matches it firmly. Size is omitted from some rows. Given values are once, few, many or a class for expanded clones.

D gene: TRBD2; clone size: few; V gene: TRBV5-1; J gene: TRBJ2-1; CDR3 DNA: TGCGCCAGCAGCTTGGAACTAGCGGGAACACATGAGCAGTTCTTC; CDR3 protein: CASSLELAGTHEQFF
D gene: -; clone size: -; V gene: TRBV12-3/TRBV12-4; J gene: TRBJ1-2; CDR3 DNA: TGTGCCAGCAGTACGGGAATGGGGGGGGCCTATGGCTACACCTTC; CDR3 protein: CASSTGMGGAYGYTF
D gene: TRBD2; clone size: many; V gene: TRBV12-3/TRBV12-4; J gene: TRBJ2-3; CDR3 DNA: TGTGCCAGCAGTTTAGAGGGACTAGCGGGAGCCCACCTAAGGGCAGATACGCAGTATTTT; CDR3 protein: CASSLEGLAGAHLRADTQYF
D gene: -; clone size: -; V gene: TRBV5-1; J gene: TRBJ2-7; CDR3 DNA: TGCGCCAGCAGCTTGACCGGACACCAATACGAGCAGTACTTC; CDR3 protein: CASSLTGHQYEQYF
D gene: -; clone size: -; V gene: TRBV15; J gene: TRBJ1-2; CDR3 DNA: TGTGCCACCAGCAGCCGCGTGGGCAACTATGGCTACACCTTC; CDR3 protein: CATSSRVGNYGYTF
D gene: -; clone size: many; V gene: TRBV20-1; J gene: TRBJ1-5; CDR3 DNA: TGCAGTGCTAGAACGACCCGAGGAAGGCCCCAGCATTTT; CDR3 protein: CSARTTRGRPQHF
D gene: -; clone size: -; V gene: TRBV7-9; J gene: TRBJ2-1; CDR3 DNA: TGTGCCAGCAGCCCAAGTGAAACCTCCTACAATGAGCAGTTCTTC; CDR3 protein: CASSPSETSYNEQFF
D gene: TRBD1; clone size: -; V gene: TRBV25-1; J gene: TRBJ1-5; CDR3 DNA: TGTGCCAGCAGTGGCGGATGGGACAGGGGGAAGCTCAATCAGCCCCAGCATTTT; CDR3 protein: CASSGGWDRGKLNQPQHF
D gene: -; clone size: few; V gene: TRBV7-9; J gene: TRBJ1-2; CDR3 DNA: TGTGCCAGCAGCTCCTCCCAGATAGGCAACTATGGCTACACCTTC; CDR3 protein: CASSSSQIGNYGYTF
D gene: TRBD2; clone size: -; V gene: TRBV20-1; J gene: TRBJ2-1; CDR3 DNA: TGCAGTGCTAGAGGAGGGACTAGCCTCTACAATGAGCAGTTCTTC; CDR3 protein: CSARGGTSLYNEQFF
D gene: TRBD2; clone size: many; V gene: TRBV9; J gene: TRBJ2-1; CDR3 DNA: TGTGCCAGCAGCGATCCTAGCGGGAGGGAGCAGTTCTTC; CDR3 protein: CASSDPSGREQFF
D gene: -; clone size: -; V gene: TRBV9; J gene: TRBJ1-1; CDR3 DNA: TGTGCCAGTCGCCCTGGGGGACCTACGAACACTGAAGCTTTCTTT; CDR3 protein: CASRPGGPTNTEAFF
D gene: TRBD1; clone size: many; V gene: TRBV15; J gene: TRBJ2-2; CDR3 DNA: TGTGCCACCACCACGGGACAGCACTCGAACACCGGGGAGCTGTTTTTT; CDR3 protein: CATTTGQHSNTGELFF
D gene: TRBD2; clone size: many; V gene: TRBV6-2/TRBV6-3; J gene: TRBJ2-6; CDR3 DNA: TGTGCCAGCAGTTACCCAACTAGCGGGGGCTCTGGGGCCAACGTCCTGACTTTC; CDR3 protein: CASSYPTSGGSGANVLTF
D gene: -; clone size: many; V gene: TRBV6-5; J gene: TRBJ2-5; CDR3 DNA: TGTGCCAGCAGTTACATGGAACTACAAGAGACCCAGTACTTC; CDR3 protein: CASSYMELQETQYF
D gene: -; clone size: few; V gene: TRBV20-1; J gene: TRBJ1-5; CDR3 DNA: TGCAGTGCTTCAGGGGATGGCAATCAGCCCCAGCATTTT; CDR3 protein: CSASGDGNQPQHF
D gene: -; clone size: many; V gene: TRBV28; J gene: TRBJ1-4; CDR3 DNA: TGTGCCAGCAGCCCGACAGAAACTGAAAAACTGTTTTTT; CDR3 protein: CASSPTETEKLFF
D gene: TRBD1; clone size: -; V gene: TRBV6-5; J gene: TRBJ2-7; CDR3 DNA: TGTGCCAGCAGTTACGTTCAGGGGGCATCCTACGAGCAGTACTTC; CDR3 protein: CASSYVQGASYEQYF
D gene: -; clone size: many; V gene: TRBV2; J gene: TRBJ2-5; CDR3 DNA: TGTGCCAGCAGTCTACAGGGTAGTGAGACCCAGTACTTC; CDR3 protein: CASSLQGSETQYF
D gene: -; clone size: few; V gene: TRBV5-1; J gene: TRBJ2-7; CDR3 DNA: TGCGCCAGCAGCTTGGTGTCTGGGTACTACGAGCAGTACTTC; CDR3 protein: CASSLVSGYYEQYF
D gene: TRBD2; clone size: many; V gene: TRBV7-2; J gene: TRBJ2-3; CDR3 DNA: TGTGCCAGCAGCTTACGGCTAGCGGGAGGCGCAGATACGCAGTATTTT; CDR3 protein: CASSLRLAGGADTQYF
D gene: -; clone size: -; V gene: TRBV5-8; J gene: TRBJ2-1; CDR3 DNA: TGTGCCAGCAGCTTGGTCGGCCGAGCCTACAATGAGCAGTTCTTC; CDR3 protein: CASSLVGRAYNEQFF
D gene: TRBD1; clone size: -; V gene: TRBV28; J gene: TRBJ2-2; CDR3 DNA: TGTGCCAGCAGTTCCGGACAGGACTTTACCGGGGAGCTGTTTTTT; CDR3 protein: CASSSGQDFTGELFF
D gene: -; clone size: many; V gene: TRBV5-1; J gene: TRBJ2-2; CDR3 DNA: TGCGCCAGCAGCTTGGTATGGGACGCCGTGAACACCGGGGAGCTGTTTTTT; CDR3 protein: CASSLVWDAVNTGELFF